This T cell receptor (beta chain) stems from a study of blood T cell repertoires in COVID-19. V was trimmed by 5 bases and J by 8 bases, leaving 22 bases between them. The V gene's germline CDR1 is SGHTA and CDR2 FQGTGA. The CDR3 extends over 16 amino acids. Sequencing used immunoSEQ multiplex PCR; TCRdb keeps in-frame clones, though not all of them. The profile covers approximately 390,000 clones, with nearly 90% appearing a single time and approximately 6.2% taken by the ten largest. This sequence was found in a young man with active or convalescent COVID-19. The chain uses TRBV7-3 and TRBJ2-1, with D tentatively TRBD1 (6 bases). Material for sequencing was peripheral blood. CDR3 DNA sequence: TGTGCCAGCAGCCCCATTGGACAGACCCGGTCGGATGAGCAGTTCTTC. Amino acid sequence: CASSPIGQTRSDEQFF. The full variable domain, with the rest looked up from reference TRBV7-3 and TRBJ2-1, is GAGVSQTPSNKVTEKGKYVELRCDPISGHTALYWYRQSLGQGPEFLIYFQGTGAADDSGLPNDRFFAVRPEGSVSTLKIQRTERGDSAVYLCASSPIGQTRSDEQFFGPGTRLTVL.